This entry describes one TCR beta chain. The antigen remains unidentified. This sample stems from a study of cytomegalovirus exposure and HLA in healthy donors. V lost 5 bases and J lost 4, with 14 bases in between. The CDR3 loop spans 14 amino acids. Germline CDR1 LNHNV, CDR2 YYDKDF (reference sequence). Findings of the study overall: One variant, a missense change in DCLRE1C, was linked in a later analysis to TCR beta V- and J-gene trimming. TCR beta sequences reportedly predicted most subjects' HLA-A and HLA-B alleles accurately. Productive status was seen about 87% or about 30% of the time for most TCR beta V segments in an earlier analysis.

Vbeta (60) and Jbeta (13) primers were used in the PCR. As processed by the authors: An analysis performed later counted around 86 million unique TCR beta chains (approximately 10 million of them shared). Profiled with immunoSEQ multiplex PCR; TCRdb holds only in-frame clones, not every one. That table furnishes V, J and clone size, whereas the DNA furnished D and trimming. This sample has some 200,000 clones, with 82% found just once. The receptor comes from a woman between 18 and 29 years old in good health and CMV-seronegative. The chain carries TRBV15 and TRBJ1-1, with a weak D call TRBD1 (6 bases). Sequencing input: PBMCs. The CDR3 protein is CATSGLRGFTEAFF. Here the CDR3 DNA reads TGTGCCACCAGCGGGCTCAGGGGTTTCACTGAAGCTTTCTTT.